What follows describes a single TCR beta chain. Its antigen is as yet unknown. Memory CD4+ cells were defined as CD4+CD45RO+CD25-. V was clipped by 0 bases and J by 6 bases, with 18 bases between them. The CDR3 totals 17 residues. CDR1 is PRHDT and CDR2 is FYEKMQ in the germline V gene (reference sequence). Full-length variable regions came from constant-region reverse primers plus semi-nested Nested Universal Primer A PCR. TCRdb re-analysed the 5' RACE reads in MiXCR, keeping a single row per CDR3 protein. The table includes roughly 5,300 distinct CDR3 sequences, around half detected once. Study conclusions and caveats: Tumor Tregs overlapped most with tumor, then blood, naive CD4+ cells.

This chain joins TRBV13 and TRBJ2-1; TRBD2 is a possible D gene (6 bases). This clonotype was sampled from a female donor with breast cancer. The sequenced sample consisted of memory CD4+ T cells sorted from blood. Subset defined: memory CD4+ T cells, CD4+CD45RO+CD25-. CDR3 residues: CASSLGSLTGEGNEQFF. The CDR3, as DNA: TGTGCCAGCAGCTTAGGATCTCTCACGGGAGAGGGCAATGAGCAGTTCTTC. Looking up the rest from reference TRBV13 and TRBJ2-1 gives the full variable domain: AAGVIQSPRHLIKEKRETATLKCYPIPRHDTVYWYQQGPGQDPQFLISFYEKMQSDKGSIPDRFSAQQFSDYHSELNMSSLELGDSALYFCASSLGSLTGEGNEQFFGPGTRLTVL.